These 3 T cell receptor beta chains share one sample of origin, sequenced in a study of CD8 T cells in ankylosing spondylitis (dated by TCRdb to between 2016 and 2019). What the research found in general, with its limitations: Blood from ankylosing spondylitis patients appeared to be characterized by a TCR beta motif made up of seven or eight highly homologous amino acid variants.

Their recognized antigens are unknown. Library preparation employed 5' RACE. TCRdb shows the sequencer as Illumina HiSeq 2500. TCRdb itself trimmed the public reads at Q25 with fastp, ran MiXCR and retained productive beta chains. Rows are unified per CDR3 protein, each entry keeping the most common DNA and genes. For this sample the table gives some 220,000 distinct CDR3 sequences, of which around 7.9% were detected only once. Of the sample, 13% to 15% falls within the top ten clones. The sequenced sample was blood, either unsorted or a sorted T cell fraction (not recorded which). These receptors all come from a male donor with ankylosing spondylitis.

The chain employs TRBV6-5 and TRBJ2-7; maybe TRBD2 (5 bases). From germline, CDR1 is MNHEY and CDR2 SVGAGI. The CDR3 has 14 residues. V was clipped by 2 bases and J by 1 base, with 9 bases between them. The chain's CDR3 is CASSYESGSYEQYF. CDR3 coding DNA: TGTGCCAGCAGTTACGAGTCGGGATCCTACGAGCAGTACTTC.

On this clonotype: This may arise from a read error, as a much more abundant clone is one base away. This rearrangement joins TRBV24-1 to TRBJ1-2; 9 nucleotides line up with TRBD1. Germline values: CDR1 KGHDR, CDR2 SFDVKD. With V trimmed by 8 bases and J by 5 bases, 8 bases remained unmatched. CDR3 length: 14 residues. The CDR3 DNA reads as TGTGCCACCATGGGAGACAGGGGGTATTATGGCTACACCTTC. Residues: CATMGDRGYYGYTF.

The V and J genes are TRBV29-1 and TRBJ1-2, with unresolved D. The CDR3 extends over 11 amino acids. V shed 6 bases and J shed 8 bases, with 13 bases lying between them. Germline loops: CDR1 SQVTM, CDR2 ANQGSEA. The CDR3 loop reads CSVRDGEGYTF. As DNA, the CDR3 is TGCAGCGTCCGTGACGGCGAGGGCTACACCTTC.